One and the same sample provided the 14 T cell receptor beta chains below, sequenced in a study of T-cell reconstitution after alpha-beta-depleted transplantation in children. Study outcomes and limitations: The main origin of T-cell counts and diversity one year after transplant was newly produced T cells.

This sample's TCRbeta library carried unique molecular identifier barcodes. MiXCR, run by TCRdb on the PCR reads, gives a single entry per CDR3 protein. The sample carries around 270,000 distinct CDR3 sequences, around 7.3% recorded once. Their antigens remain unidentified. Here the sequenced sample was peripheral blood, taken 360 days after TCRalphabeta/CD19-depleted stem cell transplant. The source is a female patient aged 2-9 years who had a stem cell transplant for Fanconi anemia, so the T cells may come from the graft donor.

The chain joins TRBV7-2 to TRBJ2-3; 10 positions match TRBD2. Germline lookup yields CDR1 SGHTA and CDR2 FQGNSA. The CDR3 totals 16 residues. Trimming at V came to 1 base and at J to 10 bases, leaving 11 bases not matched to a gene. For the CDR3, the DNA is TGTGCCAGCAGCTTAGTTTACGGGACTAGCGTTGATGCGCAGTATTTT. Its protein product is CASSLVYGTSVDAQYF.

This clonotype occurred a few times. This rearrangement joins TRBV18 to TRBJ2-1, with a weak D call TRBD1 (6 bases). The ends were cut back, 0 bases at V and 3 bases at J, with 12 bases in the middle. The V gene's germline CDR1 is KGHSH and CDR2 LQKENI. CDR3 length: 16 residues. CDR3 in DNA: TGTGCCAGCTCACCACCTTACAGGGAGCTCTACAATGAGCAGTTCTTC. Protein product: CASSPPYRELYNEQFF.

This clonotype occurred many times. The rearrangement joins TRBV7-9 to TRBJ2-1; a weak D match, TRBD2 (6 bases). CDR1 and CDR2 (germline): SEHNR, FQNEAQ (reference sequence). The CDR3 covers 14 residues. V lost 2 bases, J lost 7 bases, and 12 bases lay in between. This CDR3 is CASSLQGGGNEQFF. CDR3 DNA sequence: TGTGCCAGCAGCTTACAGGGTGGGGGGAATGAGCAGTTCTTC.

V is TRBV20-1 and J is TRBJ2-1; D not certain. The CDR3 sequence is 14 residues long. Deletions cut 2 bases from V and 3 bases from J, with 11 bases between. The germline CDR1 and CDR2 sequences are DFQATT and SNEGSKA (reference sequence). Written as DNA, the CDR3 is TGCAGTGCTAGACAGGAGATGATCTACAATGAGCAGTTCTTC. Its translation: CSARQEMIYNEQFF.

The sample holds many counts of this clonotype. The chain recombines TRBV12-3 or TRBV12-4 with TRBJ2-1; no reliable D call. With 8 bases removed from V and 9 bases from J, the gap between germline ends came to 14 bases. This CDR3 has 12 amino acids. DNA of the CDR3: TGTGCCAGCCAGCCGGAGTCGGGTGAGCAGTTCTTC. Its translation is CASQPESGEQFF.

This clonotype was observed many times. The chain carries TRBV4-3 and TRBJ2-7; TRBD2 matches 9 bases. V shed 4 bases and J 2 bases; nucleotides not matched to a gene: 6. Germline V gene data show CDR1 as LGHNA and CDR2 as YSLEER. The length of the CDR3 is 15 residues. The CDR3: CASSRIAGATYEQYF. The DNA of the CDR3 is TGCGCCAGCAGCCGCATAGCGGGGGCGACCTACGAGCAGTACTTC.

This clonotype has just a few counts. The gene calls are TRBV7-2 and TRBJ2-7; D is unresolved. The CDR3 consists of 13 residues. Per the germline V gene, CDR1 is SGHTA and CDR2 is FQGNSA. Trimming took off 2 bases at V and 7 bases at J, with 12 bases between the two ends. The CDR3 nucleotides are TGTGCCAGCAGCTTATCTCCGGACCTAGAGCAGTACTTC. The encoded protein is CASSLSPDLEQYF. Based on the CDR3 plus reference TRBV7-2 and TRBJ2-7, the full variable domain is GAGVSQSPSNKVTEKGKDVELRCDPISGHTALYWYRQSLGQGLEFLIYFQGNSAPDKSGLPSDRFSAERTGGSVSTLTIQRTQQEDSAVYLCASSLSPDLEQYFGPGTRLTVT.

This clonotype was found many times. The chain recombines TRBV10-2 with TRBJ2-1, with 7 bases matching TRBD2. The CDR3 is 16 amino acids. V lost 1 base to trimming and J lost 3 bases; unmatched junction nucleotides: 6. The V gene's germline CDR1 is WSHSY and CDR2 SAAADI. CDR3 sequence reads: CASSEWGGGFYNEQFF. The CDR3 DNA follows: TGCGCCAGCAGTGAGTGGGGCGGGGGTTTCTACAATGAGCAGTTCTTC.

This clonotype was counted many times. The V gene is TRBV18, the J gene TRBJ2-1; D remains ambiguous. Looked up from germline, CDR1 is KGHSH and CDR2 is LQKENI. The CDR3 length is 14 residues. Trimming removed 4 bases at V and 1 base at J, with 8 bases between. The CDR3 loop reads CASSRPQSYNEQFF. In DNA form, the CDR3 reads TGTGCCAGCTCACGTCCACAGTCCTACAATGAGCAGTTCTTC.

This clonotype was observed at least ten times. The chain has TRBV10-2 and TRBJ1-1; tentatively, D is TRBD1 (5 bases). The CDR3 totals 13 residues. Germline-derived CDR1 and CDR2 are WSHSY and SAAADI. Trimming took 11 bases from V and 0 from J, leaving 13 bases between them. The DNA for the CDR3 is TGCGCCTGCGACCAAGGGGTGAACACTGAAGCTTTCTTT. Its protein product is CACDQGVNTEAFF.

The sample holds a few counts of this clonotype. The genes are TRBV20-1 and TRBJ2-5, with 10 bases aligning to TRBD2. The trim removed 0 bases at V and 4 bases at J, leaving 11 bases unmatched. The germline V gene encodes CDR1 DFQATT and CDR2 SNEGSKA (reference sequence). This CDR3 is built from 17 residues. The CDR3 region is CSARDIMPGLAVETQYF. In nucleotides, the CDR3 is TGCAGTGCTAGAGACATAATGCCCGGACTAGCGGTAGAGACCCAGTACTTC.

There are a few counts of this clonotype. The chain recombines TRBV3-1 with TRBJ2-1, with D possibly matching TRBD1 (6 bases). CDR1 is LGHDT and CDR2 is YNNKEL in the germline V gene (reference sequence). V lost 8 bases and J lost 6, with 14 bases in between. CDR3 length: 13 amino acids. CDR3 sequence (DNA): TGTGCCAGCGAAAAAGCAGGGGCCAATGAGCAGTTCTTC. Translation: CASEKAGANEQFF.

This clonotype has at least ten counts. The CDR3 sequence is CASSQDSTSGVPNTGELFF. The CDR3 DNA reads TGTGCCAGCAGCCAAGATAGCACCAGCGGGGTACCGAACACCGGGGAGCTGTTTTTT. This chain connects TRBV3-2 to TRBJ2-2; no check of the table's D call, TRBD2, against the DNA was made. TRBV3-2 is tagged as a pseudogene. This CDR3 is 19 amino acids long.

This clonotype has a count of ten or more. The V call is TRBV10-1, the J call TRBJ2-1; 12 bases are shared with TRBD2. Trimming at V came to 2 bases and at J to 5 bases, leaving 1 base not matched to a gene. CDR1 and CDR2 (germline): WNHNN, SYGVQD (reference sequence). This CDR3 spans 15 amino acids. The CDR3 loop reads CASSEGLAGNNEQFF. DNA for the CDR3: TGCGCCAGCAGTGAGGGACTAGCGGGAAACAATGAGCAGTTCTTC.